Presented here are 29 T cell receptor beta chains from one specimen sequenced in a study of blood T cell repertoires in COVID-19. TCRdb's copy holds only in-frame clones and misses some; the assay was immunoSEQ multiplex PCR. The sample contains 50,000 to 75,000 clones, over 85% of which appear only once. Sequenced material: peripheral blood. The source of these receptors is a man in his sixties with acute or convalescent COVID-19.

In this sample, this clone turned up once. The CDR3 nucleotides read TGCGCCAGCAGCTCCCAGACAGGATCCTACAATGAGCAGTTCTTC. This codes for CASSSQTGSYNEQFF. The chain carries TRBV5-1 and TRBJ2-1; possibly TRBD1 for D (6 bases). V shed 3 bases and J shed 1 base, with 11 bases lying between them. Germline V gene data show CDR1 as SGHRS and CDR2 as YFSETQ. This CDR3 has 15 amino acids.

The V and J genes are TRBV7-2 and TRBJ1-1; D remains unclear. The germline CDR1 and CDR2 sequences are SGHTA and FQGNSA. The CDR3 is made up of 13 amino acids. The V gene lost 2 bases and the J gene lost 4 bases, with 8 bases spanning the gap. CDR3 region: CASSLIRSTEAFF. The CDR3, as DNA: TGTGCCAGCAGCTTAATCAGATCCACTGAAGCTTTCTTT. Combining the CDR3 with reference TRBV7-2 and TRBJ1-1 gives the whole variable domain GAGVSQSPSNKVTEKGKDVELRCDPISGHTALYWYRQSLGQGLEFLIYFQGNSAPDKSGLPSDRFSAERTGGSVSTLTIQRTQQEDSAVYLCASSLIRSTEAFFGQGTRLTVV.

The rearrangement joins TRBV7-9 to TRBJ1-4; 7 nucleotides agree with TRBD1. The CDR3 runs to 15 residues. Germline V gene data show CDR1 as SEHNR and CDR2 as FQNEAQ (reference sequence). With 3 bases clipped from V and 8 bases from J, the junction kept 9 bases outside the gene matches. In nucleotides, the CDR3 is TGTGCCAGCAGCTTGTCAAGGGGGCTTGGCGAAAAACTGTTTTTT. It is translated as CASSLSRGLGEKLFF.

The rearrangement uses TRBV7-3 and TRBJ1-5; D possibly corresponds to TRBD1 (6 bases). The CDR3 has 16 residues. Germline V gives CDR1 SGHTA, CDR2 FQGTGA. Trimming took off 7 bases at V and 0 bases at J, with 16 bases between the two ends. In DNA, the CDR3 is TGTGCCAGCACACACACAGGGCCTTATAGCAATCAGCCCCAGCATTTT. Its protein product is CASTHTGPYSNQPQHF.

The chain joins TRBV9 to TRBJ1-2; D perhaps matches TRBD1 (5 bases). The CDR3 runs 15 residues. Trimming left V 0 bases short and J 8 bases short, with 17 bases between. The germline CDR1 and CDR2 sequences are SGDLS and YYNGEE. CDR3 DNA: TGTGCCAGCAGCGTAGGTTTAAGGGGAGGGCAAGGCTACACCTTC. Amino acids: CASSVGLRGGQGYTF.

The chain couples TRBV20-1 to TRBJ1-1, with D perhaps matching TRBD1 (5 bases). This CDR3 region has 14 residues. Germline V gene sequence: CDR1 DFQATT, CDR2 SNEGSKA (reference sequence). V was clipped by 3 bases and J by 0 bases, with 11 bases between them. CDR3 amino acids: CSASRQTLNTEAFF. In DNA, the CDR3 is TGCAGTGCTAGTAGACAGACTTTGAACACTGAAGCTTTCTTT.

With respect to this clone: Other DNA sequences in this specimen translate into the identical CDR3. The chain links TRBV7-2 to TRBJ1-3, with 7 bases lining up with TRBD1. V lost 1 base and J lost 4; bases outside the gene matches: 4. The CDR3 has 15 residues. The V gene's germline CDR1 is SGHTA and CDR2 FQGNSA. The CDR3 sequence is CASSLDRGTGNTIYF. DNA for the CDR3: TGTGCCAGCAGCTTAGACAGGGGCACGGGAAACACCATATATTTT.

The V gene is TRBV7-6, the J gene TRBJ1-2, with D possibly matching TRBD1 (6 bases). This CDR3 has 15 amino acids. The V end was cut by 3 bases, the J end by 7 bases, with 18 bases between. CDR1 and CDR2 (germline): SGHVS, FNYEAQ. CDR3 DNA: TGTGCCAGCAGCTTCGGGGGGGCGGGATTCGTTGGCTACACCTTC. Encoded protein: CASSFGGAGFVGYTF.

This sequence joins TRBV11-3 and TRBJ1-1; D is perhaps TRBD1 (6 bases). Per the germline V gene, CDR1 is SGHNT and CDR2 is YENEEA. The CDR3 has 20 amino acids. V lost 0 bases and J lost 5, with 28 bases in between. CDR3 nucleotides: TGTGCCAGCAGCTTAGATCCGTACAGGGAAGTGATCCTGGTAGGGACTGAAGCTTTCTTT. Translation: CASSLDPYREVILVGTEAFF.

This clone was seen only once. V gene TRBV15 combines with J gene TRBJ2-2; 7 bases agree with TRBD1. The CDR3 runs 15 residues. The germline V gene has CDR1 LNHNV and CDR2 YYDKDF (reference sequence). Trimming took 4 bases from V and 0 from J; bases not matched to a gene: 2. The CDR3 reads CATSKDRTNTGELFF. The CDR3 DNA is TGTGCCACCAGCAAGGACAGGACGAACACCGGGGAGCTGTTTTTT.

Remarks on this clone: This sample includes further DNA sequences coding for the same CDR3. The chain combines TRBV9 with TRBJ1-3; TRBD1 might be the D (6 bases). Germline-derived CDR1 and CDR2 are SGDLS and YYNGEE. The CDR3 contains 15 residues. Trimming stripped 1 base from V and 1 base from J, with 9 bases between. CDR3 in DNA: TGTGCCAGCAGCGTAAGGGGGATTTCTGGAAACACCATATATTTT. Translation gives CASSVRGISGNTIYF.

The V call is TRBV12-5, the J call TRBJ2-1; D is perhaps TRBD2 (5 bases). From germline, CDR1 is LGHNT and CDR2 FRNRAP. V lost 4 bases to trimming and J lost 0 bases, with 10 bases between them. This CDR3 spans 15 amino acids. The CDR3 DNA follows: TGTGCTAGTGGTTCGGGAACGAGCTCCTACAATGAGCAGTTCTTC. Translating it yields CASGSGTSSYNEQFF. The whole variable domain, remainder taken from reference TRBV12-5 and TRBJ2-1, is DARVTQTPRHKVTEMGQEVTMRCQPILGHNTVFWYRQTMMQGLELLAYFRNRAPLDDSGMPKDRFSAEMPDATLATLKIQPSEPRDSAVYFCASGSGTSSYNEQFFGPGTRLTVL.

The gene calls are TRBV9 and TRBJ1-2; D not resolved. Trimming pared 4 bases from V and 2 bases from J, leaving 9 bases between. The CDR3 spans 13 residues. From germline, CDR1 is SGDLS and CDR2 YYNGEE. CDR3 coding DNA: TGTGCCAGCAGCCCAACGGGAAACTATGGCTACACCTTC. Its translation is CASSPTGNYGYTF. Looking up the rest from reference TRBV9 and TRBJ1-2 gives the full variable domain: DSGVTQTPKHLITATGQRVTLRCSPRSGDLSVYWYQQSLDQGLQFLIQYYNGEERAKGNILERFSAQQFPDLHSELNLSSLELGDSALYFCASSPTGNYGYTFGSGTRLTVV.

The genes are TRBV5-6 and TRBJ1-1; tentative D call: TRBD1 (6 bases). Trimming removed 1 base from V and 3 bases from J, with 7 bases in between. CDR1 and CDR2 (germline): SGHDT, YYEEEE. There are 13 residues in the CDR3. The CDR3 region is CASSLNRDTEAFF. The CDR3, as DNA: TGTGCCAGCAGCTTGAACAGGGACACTGAAGCTTTCTTT.

The chain uses TRBV24-1 and TRBJ2-5; D might be TRBD1 (5 bases). V was shortened by 0 bases and J by 2 bases, with 6 bases between the two germline ends. The germline V gene has CDR1 KGHDR and CDR2 SFDVKD. The CDR3 is made up of 14 amino acids. The CDR3 sequence: CATSDLSGQETQYF. CDR3 nucleotides: TGTGCCACCAGTGATTTGTCAGGGCAAGAGACCCAGTACTTC.

The chain recombines TRBV10-1 with TRBJ2-3; TRBD1 matches 10 bases. The germline V gene encodes CDR1 WNHNN and CDR2 SYGVQD (reference sequence). This CDR3 spans 14 amino acids. Unmatched junction bases numbered 3, after V lost 6 bases and J lost 3 bases. This chain's CDR3 is CASSGTGDTDTQYF. CDR3 nucleotide sequence: TGCGCCAGCAGCGGGACAGGGGATACAGATACGCAGTATTTT.

The chain carries TRBV5-1 and TRBJ1-1, with 7 bases fitting TRBD1. The CDR3 covers 14 residues. Trimming at V came to 3 bases and at J to 7 bases, leaving 9 bases not matched to a gene. CDR1 and CDR2 (germline): SGHRS, YFSETQ. CDR3 in amino acids: CASSWDLRDSEAFF. The DNA for the CDR3 is TGCGCCAGCAGCTGGGACCTCCGGGACAGTGAAGCTTTCTTT. Full variable domain (outside the CDR3, taken from reference TRBV5-1 and TRBJ1-1): KAGVTQTPRYLIKTRGQQVTLSCSPISGHRSVSWYQQTPGQGLQFLFEYFSETQRNKGNFPGRFSGRQFSNSRSEMNVSTLELGDSALYLCASSWDLRDSEAFFGQGTRLTVV.

The V gene is TRBV6-1, the J gene TRBJ2-4, with D possibly matching TRBD1 (6 bases). Between the trimmed V and J ends, which lost 3 bases and 0 bases, there was a span of 12 bases. The V gene's germline CDR1 is MNHNS and CDR2 SASEGT. The CDR3 sequence is 16 residues long. CDR3 residues: CASSDGQLIAKNIQYF. CDR3 DNA sequence: TGTGCCAGCAGTGACGGACAGCTAATAGCCAAAAACATTCAGTACTTC.

The CDR3 loop reads CASSLGGQGDNEQFF. The CDR3 coding sequence is TGTGCCAGCAGCTTAGGGGGACAGGGAGACAATGAGCAGTTCTTC. The chain recombines TRBV13 with TRBJ2-1, with 9 nucleotides matching TRBD1. V was clipped by 0 bases and J by 5 bases; unmatched bases: 2. The CDR3 has 15 amino acids. Germline values: CDR1 PRHDT, CDR2 FYEKMQ (reference sequence). Full variable domain (outside the CDR3, taken from reference TRBV13 and TRBJ2-1): AAGVIQSPRHLIKEKRETATLKCYPIPRHDTVYWYQQGPGQDPQFLISFYEKMQSDKGSIPDRFSAQQFSDYHSELNMSSLELGDSALYFCASSLGGQGDNEQFFGPGTRLTVL.

The gene calls are TRBV5-1 and TRBJ1-1, with 7 positions matching TRBD1. The CDR3 runs 13 residues. V gave up 3 bases and J gave up 4 bases; unmatched junction bases: 3. The germline gives CDR1 SGHRS, CDR2 YFSETQ. The CDR3 sequence: CASSWTGPTEAFF. The CDR3 DNA is TGCGCCAGCAGCTGGACAGGCCCCACTGAAGCTTTCTTT.

The chain joins TRBV14 to TRBJ1-6; D is undetermined. Germline-derived CDR1 and CDR2 are SGHDN and FVKESK. V lost 4 bases, J lost 6 bases, and 7 bases lay in between. CDR3 length: 13 residues. DNA for the CDR3: TGTGCCAGCAGCCCTAGACTTAATTCACCCCTCCACTTT. Its protein is CASSPRLNSPLHF.

This clone has only a few counts. This chain connects TRBV6-1 to TRBJ1-3; D is perhaps TRBD1 (6 bases). V lost 4 bases and J 0 bases, leaving 13 bases between the germline ends. The CDR3 has 16 residues. Germline V CDR1 and CDR2: MNHNS, SASEGT. The CDR3 DNA is TGTGCCAGCAGTGCAACCAGGGGAAGCTCTGGAAACACCATATATTTT. Its translation: CASSATRGSSGNTIYF.

The V and J genes are TRBV2 and TRBJ1-6; 9 bases fit TRBD1. J gave up 9 bases and V 6 bases, and 3 bases lay outside the gene matches. There are 13 residues in the CDR3. The germline V gene has CDR1 SNHLY and CDR2 FYNNEI. The CDR3 coding sequence is TGTGCCAGCAGACGACAGGGGGGTTCACCCCTCCACTTT. Translated, it gives CASRRQGGSPLHF.

The chain employs TRBV10-2 and TRBJ1-3, with 8 bases fitting TRBD1. V shed 6 bases and J 2 bases; nucleotides not matched to a gene: 3. The CDR3 loop spans 14 amino acids. The germline gives CDR1 WSHSY, CDR2 SAAADI. CDR3 DNA: TGCGCCAGCAGAATGACAGGGGCTGGAAACACCATATATTTT. Translated, it gives CASRMTGAGNTIYF.

The gene calls are TRBV4-1 and TRBJ1-1; D is undetermined. V lost 0 bases and J 1 base, leaving 15 bases between the germline ends. The V gene's germline CDR1 is MGHRA and CDR2 YSYEKL. The CDR3 length is 17 residues. This CDR3 is CASSQDWGGTPNTEAFF. DNA for the CDR3: TGCGCCAGCAGCCAAGATTGGGGAGGAACCCCGAACACTGAAGCTTTCTTT.

This chain links TRBV10-3 with TRBJ2-7; 9 bases agree with TRBD1. CDR1 is ENHRY, CDR2 SYGVKD, per germline. The length of the CDR3 is 15 residues. Trimming removed 3 bases from V and 4 bases from J; junction bases left unmatched: 7. CDR3: CAISDTDRGKYEQYF. The CDR3 region has the DNA TGTGCCATCAGTGACACCGACAGGGGGAAATACGAGCAGTACTTC.

The chain employs TRBV23-1 and TRBJ1-5; 9 positions agree with TRBD1. TRBV23-1 is noted as an ORF with a role that remains uncertain. The CDR3 spans 17 residues. The trim removed 11 bases at V and 1 base at J, leaving 15 bases unmatched. CDR3 loop: CARLDHRGRRSNQPQHF. CDR3 DNA: TGCGCCCGTTTAGACCACAGGGGGCGGAGAAGCAATCAGCCCCAGCATTTT.

The V gene is TRBV6-5, the J gene TRBJ1-2, with D possibly TRBD1 on 5 matching bases. The CDR3 length is 14 residues. From germline, CDR1 is MNHEY and CDR2 SVGAGI. Here the CDR3 reads CVSAKTQGNYGYTF. CDR3 nucleotides: TGTGTCTCTGCTAAGACCCAGGGCAACTATGGCTACACCTTC.

This clone was counted only a few times. V and J are TRBV19 and TRBJ1-6; tentative D call: TRBD1 (5 bases). CDR3 length: 15 amino acids. CDR1 and CDR2 (germline): LNHDA, SQIVND (reference sequence). Trimming stripped 3 bases from V and 7 bases from J, with 13 bases between. As DNA, the CDR3 is TGTGCCAGTAGTATTTATCCAGGGTTGAATTCACCCCTCCACTTT. Its translation: CASSIYPGLNSPLHF.